Below are 17 T cell receptor beta chains sequenced from a single sample in a study of OX40 agonist ivuxolimab in advanced cancers. Libraries were prepared by immunoSEQ multiplex PCR; TCRdb keeps only in-frame clonotypes and omits some of them. The sample has over 100,000 clones; 90% to 95% are singletons. The specimen was CD4+ or CD8+ T cells sorted from blood, collected in a trial of the OX40 agonist ivuxolimab. These TCRs come from an adult with an advanced solid tumor such as melanoma, head and neck, liver or kidney cancer.

The chain carries TRBV6-5 and TRBJ2-5, with a tentative D call TRBD2 (5 bases). V was shortened by 2 bases and J by 3 bases, with 10 bases between the two germline ends. The CDR3 sequence is 14 residues long. CDR1 is MNHEY and CDR2 is SVGAGI in the germline V gene. The CDR3 loop reads CASSYGRGKETQYF. The CDR3 DNA is TGTGCCAGCAGTTACGGTCGGGGTAAAGAGACCCAGTACTTC.

The gene calls are TRBV11-2 and TRBJ2-7, with D tentatively TRBD1 (5 bases). The CDR3 consists of 16 residues. CDR1 is SGHAT and CDR2 is FQNNGV in the germline V gene. The ends were cut back, 5 bases at V and 0 bases at J, with 17 bases in the middle. The CDR3 here is CASSPPGAVSSYEQYF. The CDR3 DNA reads TGTGCCAGCAGCCCACCTGGGGCGGTAAGCTCCTACGAGCAGTACTTC.

J is TRBJ2-1 and V is TRBV4-1, with D perhaps TRBD1 or TRBD2 (5 bases each). CDR3 size: 14 residues. Germline CDR1 and CDR2: MGHRA and YSYEKL. The V end was cut by 2 bases, the J end by 10 bases, with 15 bases between. The CDR3: CASSQSVGWGEQFF. The DNA for the CDR3 is TGCGCCAGCAGCCAAAGTGTTGGGTGGGGGGAGCAGTTCTTC.

This rearrangement joins TRBV5-5 to TRBJ1-1, with a tentative D call TRBD1 (6 bases). CDR3 length equals 13 residues. V shed 1 base and J shed 3 bases, with 7 bases lying between them. The germline V gene encodes CDR1 SGHKS and CDR2 YYEKEE (reference sequence). CDR3 nucleotide sequence: TGTGCCAGCAGCTTGCAGGGGCACACTGAAGCTTTCTTT. Its protein product is CASSLQGHTEAFF. Based on the CDR3 plus reference TRBV5-5 and TRBJ1-1, the full variable domain is DAGVTQSPTHLIKTRGQQVTLRCSPISGHKSVSWYQQVLGQGPQFIFQYYEKEERGRGNFPDRFSARQFPNYSSELNVNALLLGDSALYLCASSLQGHTEAFFGQGTRLTVV.

V usage is TRBV6-1 and J usage is TRBJ1-5; no clear D. The germline gives CDR1 MNHNS, CDR2 SASEGT. The CDR3 extends over 15 amino acids. V was shortened by 5 bases and J by 1 base, with 12 bases between the two germline ends. Written as DNA, the CDR3 is TGTGCCAGCAGTCTTAGTCAGGACAGCAATCAGCCCCAGCATTTT. The encoded protein is CASSLSQDSNQPQHF.

V usage is TRBV29-1 and J usage is TRBJ2-1; weak D call: TRBD2 (6 bases). Germline values: CDR1 SQVTM, CDR2 ANQGSEA. The CDR3 covers 13 residues. Trimming cost V 4 bases and J 7 bases, with 14 bases left between them. CDR3 DNA: TGCAGCGTTGGGGCTAGCGTGGATAATGAGCAGTTCTTC. Translating it yields CSVGASVDNEQFF.

This clone was seen more than once but under ten times. This chain links TRBV18 with TRBJ1-1, with no clear D. V lost 1 base, J lost 3 bases, and 3 bases lay in between. The CDR3 has 12 residues. CDR1 and CDR2 (germline): KGHSH, LQKENI. The CDR3 nucleotides are TGTGCCAGCTCACCACGGGACACTGAAGCTTTCTTT. It yields the protein CASSPRDTEAFF.

The CDR3: CASSSLGAPNYGYTF. The CDR3 coding sequence is TGTGCCAGCAGTTCCCTGGGGGCGCCGAACTATGGCTACACCTTC. The gene calls are TRBV28 and TRBJ1-2, with D possibly being TRBD1 (6 bases). The CDR3 length is 15 residues. Germline V gives CDR1 MDHEN, CDR2 SYDVKM. The V end lost 4 bases, the J end lost 2 bases, and 14 bases lay between the germline ends.

This clone came up a few times. V usage is TRBV10-1 and J usage is TRBJ1-2; 10 nucleotides line up with TRBD1. V lost 5 bases, J lost 5 bases, and 2 bases stayed unmatched. This CDR3 is 13 amino acids long. Germline V gene lookup returns CDR1 WNHNN and CDR2 SYGVQD (reference sequence). The CDR3 region is CASSRDRGYGYTF. Here the CDR3 DNA reads TGCGCCAGCAGTAGGGACAGGGGATATGGCTACACCTTC.

The V and J genes are TRBV5-1 and TRBJ2-7; the match to TRBD2 covers 7 bases. V shed 0 bases and J 9 bases; nucleotides not matched to a gene: 6. The length of the CDR3 is 13 residues. Germline assignment: CDR1 SGHRS and CDR2 YFSETQ. The CDR3 DNA is TGCGCCAGCAGCTTGGAGACGACGGGGGGGCAGTACTTC. Residues: CASSLETTGGQYF.

Here the CDR3 reads CASSYGGAAQPQHF. DNA of the CDR3: TGTGCCAGCAGTTACGGGGGCGCGGCTCAGCCCCAGCATTTT. The chain has TRBV6-6 and TRBJ1-5, with D perhaps TRBD1 (6 bases). Trimming removed 2 bases at V and 6 bases at J, with 11 bases between. CDR1 MNHNY and CDR2 SVGAGI come from the germline V gene (reference sequence). This CDR3 is built from 14 residues.

The chain couples TRBV5-6 to TRBJ2-7; 9 bases fit TRBD1. The germline V gene encodes CDR1 SGHDT and CDR2 YYEEEE. The CDR3 contains 15 residues. Trimming cost V 1 base and J 4 bases; bases outside gene matches: 6. The DNA of the CDR3 is TGTGCCAGCAGCTTGATTGGTGGACAGGGGTACGAGCAGTACTTC. Encoded protein: CASSLIGGQGYEQYF.

This clone was observed a single time. The chain uses TRBV5-1 and TRBJ2-1, with D tentatively TRBD1 (5 bases). Germline CDR1 SGHRS, CDR2 YFSETQ. The V gene lost 2 bases and the J gene lost 14 bases, with 11 bases spanning the gap. The CDR3 loop spans 11 amino acids. CDR3 in amino acids: CASSFAGIEFF. CDR3 DNA: TGCGCCAGCAGCTTCGCAGGGATAGAGTTCTTC. The full variable domain, its missing parts supplied by reference TRBV5-1 and TRBJ2-1, is KAGVTQTPRYLIKTRGQQVTLSCSPISGHRSVSWYQQTPGQGLQFLFEYFSETQRNKGNFPGRFSGRQFSNSRSEMNVSTLELGDSALYLCASSFAGIEFFGPGTRLTVL.

This clone was recorded only once. The chain has TRBV15 and TRBJ2-5, with D maybe TRBD2 (5 bases). Per germline, CDR1 LNHNV and CDR2 YYDKDF (reference sequence). V lost 0 bases and J 0 bases, leaving 11 bases between the germline ends. This CDR3 spans 16 amino acids. The CDR3 DNA follows: TGTGCCACCAGCAGAGATCAGTGGGAGTACCAAGAGACCCAGTACTTC. Its protein is CATSRDQWEYQETQYF. The variable domain in full, with the rest retrieved from reference TRBV15 and TRBJ2-5, is DAMVIQNPRYQVTQFGKPVTLSCSQTLNHNVMYWYQQKSSQAPKLLFHYYDKDFNNEADTPDNFQSRRPNTSFCFLDIRSPGLGDTAMYLCATSRDQWEYQETQYFGPGTRLLVL.

This rearrangement joins TRBV7-2 to TRBJ1-5; 8 nucleotides align to TRBD1. Germline V gene lookup returns CDR1 SGHTA and CDR2 FQGNSA. This CDR3 has 14 residues. J was trimmed by 5 bases and V by 6 bases; bases with no gene match: 6. The CDR3 DNA reads as TGTGCCAGCAGGTCAGGGGGCAAGGATCAGCCCCAGCATTTT. Translation gives CASRSGGKDQPQHF. Full variable domain (rest looked up from reference TRBV7-2 and TRBJ1-5): GAGVSQSPSNKVTEKGKDVELRCDPISGHTALYWYRQSLGQGLEFLIYFQGNSAPDKSGLPSDRFSAERTGGSVSTLTIQRTQQEDSAVYLCASRSGGKDQPQHFGDGTRLSIL.

The V call is TRBV5-6, the J call TRBJ2-3, with unresolved D. The ends were cut back, 4 bases at V and 8 bases at J, with 14 bases in the middle. The CDR3 extends over 13 amino acids. Germline V lookup: CDR1 SGHDT, CDR2 YYEEEE. CDR3 DNA sequence: TGTGCCAGCAGCCCTACCACCCCCCTTACGCAGTATTTT. Translating it yields CASSPTTPLTQYF.

The V gene is TRBV28, the J gene TRBJ1-5, with D unclear. The germline V gene encodes CDR1 MDHEN and CDR2 SYDVKM. Trimming shortened V by 5 bases and J by 0 bases, and 5 bases separated the two germline ends. The length of the CDR3 is 13 residues. CDR3 loop: CASSLYSNQPQHF. The CDR3 DNA sequence: TGTGCCAGCAGTCTTTATAGCAATCAGCCCCAGCATTTT.